This T cell receptor beta chain was observed in a study of regulatory T cells in long-lasting Graves disease. Turning to the study itself: Graves' patients (newly diagnosed) had been on antithyroid drugs under 3 months.

Counting both end residues, the CDR3 totals 13 amino acids. CDR1 GTSNPN and CDR2 SVGIG come from the germline V gene (reference sequence). Turning to this clonotype: What it recognizes is unknown. The CDR3 does not end in the conserved phenylalanine or tryptophan, so this is likely a read error. Because the CDR3's place on the DNA is in doubt, the DNA is left out and the CDR3 is given as listed by TCRdb.

Assembly of TCR beta libraries relied on iRepertoire HTBI primers together with Arm-PCR of CDR3 regions. The authors' processing: Samples jointly harbored about 63 TRBV and over 13 TRBJ segments. Using its own MiXCR run on the multiplex PCR reads, TCRdb lists one record per CDR3 protein. It is TCRdb's table, rather than the study itself, that gives the V and J calls and clone size. The table records 350,000 to 400,000 distinct CDR3 sequences, less than 20% of them present only once. Study outcomes and limitations: Persistent Graves' patients showed less TCR diversity than newly diagnosed ones. TRBV28, TRBJ1-2 and TRBJ2-5 were segments that persistent disease favored.

Time point noted: newly diagnosed GD, antithyroid drugs for less than 3 months. TCR sequences were obtained from RNA taken from PBMCs. The receptor comes from a female donor with Graves disease. The sample in question was peripheral blood mononuclear cells (PBMCs), obtained at new diagnosis, from a patient treated with antithyroid drugs. V is TRBV30 and J is TRBJ1-1. CDR3 residues: CAWSTGANTEAFS.